The 31 T cell receptor beta chains below all came from one sample that was sequenced in a study of cytomegalovirus exposure and HLA in healthy donors. The PCR employed 60 Vbeta primers together with 13 Jbeta primers. Clones were read by immunoSEQ multiplex PCR, and TCRdb kept only the in-frame ones, dropping some. The data show roughly 76,000 clones, roughly 85% seen once. Sequenced: PBMCs. The receptors shown here come from a man aged 30 to 39 in good health and CMV-seronegative.

This chain joins TRBV7-6 and TRBJ2-7, with TRBD1 matching over 7 bases. The ends lost 2 bases at V and 1 base at J; junction bases unmatched: 2. The CDR3 is made up of 14 amino acids. Germline V gives CDR1 SGHVS, CDR2 FNYEAQ. The CDR3 here is CASSLQGESYEQYF. The CDR3 DNA is TGTGCCAGCAGCTTACAGGGGGAATCCTACGAGCAGTACTTC.

This chain joins TRBV9 and TRBJ2-5, with 10 bases fitting TRBD2. Unmatched junction bases numbered 5, after V lost 0 bases and J lost 3 bases. There are 16 residues in the CDR3. In germline, CDR1 is SGDLS, CDR2 YYNGEE. The CDR3 bases are TGTGCCAGCAGCGTAGGACCTAGCGGGGGAGAAGAGACCCAGTACTTC. Protein: CASSVGPSGGEETQYF.

This chain connects TRBV4-3 to TRBJ2-1; D gene unclear. This CDR3 is built from 18 residues. The germline gives CDR1 LGHNA, CDR2 YSLEER. Trimming shortened V by 0 bases and J by 0 bases, and 15 bases separated the two germline ends. CDR3 in DNA: TGCGCCAGCAGCCAAGACCGACTTTCAGTCTCCTCCTACAATGAGCAGTTCTTC. Protein sequence: CASSQDRLSVSSYNEQFF.

This chain joins TRBV9 and TRBJ2-3, with D perhaps TRBD2 (5 bases). The CDR3 consists of 12 residues. The V end was cut by 3 bases, the J end by 5 bases, with 7 bases between. Per the germline V gene, CDR1 is SGDLS and CDR2 is YYNGEE. CDR3 amino acids: CASSERLDTQYF. The DNA for the CDR3 is TGTGCCAGCAGCGAGCGGTTAGATACGCAGTATTTT.

The rearrangement uses TRBV30 and TRBJ1-5; D is uncertain. This CDR3 is 13 amino acids long. V was clipped by 2 bases and J by 3 bases, with 8 bases between them. Looked up from germline, CDR1 is GTSNPN and CDR2 is SVGIG (reference sequence). The CDR3 sequence: CAWSLADNQPQHF. The CDR3 DNA follows: TGTGCCTGGAGTCTGGCGGACAATCAGCCCCAGCATTTT. Full variable domain (outside the CDR3, taken from reference TRBV30 and TRBJ1-5): SQTIHQWPATLVQPVGSPLSLECTVEGTSNPNLYWYRQAAGRGLQLLFYSVGIGQISSEVPQNLSASRPQDRQFILSSKKLLLSDSGFYLCAWSLADNQPQHFGDGTRLSIL.

This chain joins TRBV6-1 and TRBJ1-2; D perhaps matches TRBD1 (5 bases). Germline-derived CDR1 and CDR2 are MNHNS and SASEGT. V dropped 6 bases and J dropped 8 bases, with 19 bases sitting between them. This CDR3 is built from 14 residues. The CDR3 nucleotides read TGTGCCAGCAGGGAACAACTAGGGACTAGCGGCTACACCTTC. This encodes CASREQLGTSGYTF.

The chain links TRBV13 to TRBJ2-7; D perhaps matches TRBD1 (6 bases). Trimming took 4 bases from V and 5 from J, leaving 15 bases between them. There are 14 residues in the CDR3. Germline loops: CDR1 PRHDT, CDR2 FYEKMQ (reference sequence). CDR3 nucleotide sequence: TGTGCCAGCAGCTCGAAGGACAGCGGCGACGAGCAGTACTTC. Its protein product is CASSSKDSGDEQYF.

The chain couples TRBV2 to TRBJ2-7; the match to TRBD2 covers 9 bases. Germline CDR1 is SNHLY and CDR2 is FYNNEI. V shed 8 bases, J shed 0 bases, and the junction held 8 bases outside the gene matches. The CDR3 has 15 amino acids. The CDR3 DNA reads as TGTGCCAGCTATAAGCGGGGGGTGACCTCCTACGAGCAGTACTTC. Translation: CASYKRGVTSYEQYF.

This clone was observed a few times. The chain uses TRBV4-3 and TRBJ2-4, with D perhaps TRBD2 (5 bases). The germline V gene has CDR1 LGHNA and CDR2 YSLEER. Trimming shortened V by 1 base and J by 0 bases, and 10 bases separated the two germline ends. The CDR3 has 16 amino acids. In nucleotides, the CDR3 is TGCGCCAGCAGCCAAGTTCTCGGACTAGCCAAAAACATTCAGTACTTC. It is translated as CASSQVLGLAKNIQYF.

The genes are TRBV19 and TRBJ2-2, with D tentatively TRBD2 (5 bases). This CDR3 region has 14 residues. V was pared by 7 bases and J by 3 bases, with 12 bases between. Germline CDR1 LNHDA, CDR2 SQIVND (reference sequence). CDR3 protein: CASNWELYTGELFF. CDR3 nucleotide sequence: TGTGCCAGTAATTGGGAGTTGTACACCGGGGAGCTGTTTTTT.

V gene TRBV19 combines with J gene TRBJ1-2; D not certain. The CDR3 extends over 16 amino acids. The V gene's germline CDR1 is LNHDA and CDR2 SQIVND (reference sequence). Trimming stripped 3 bases from V and 0 bases from J, with 14 bases between. The CDR3 spells CASSMWAPIANYGYTF. The CDR3 bases are TGTGCCAGTAGTATGTGGGCGCCGATAGCTAACTATGGCTACACCTTC.

This clone was observed a few times. The chain is built from TRBV18 and TRBJ1-1; D ambiguous. Trimming took off 3 bases at V and 2 bases at J, with 16 bases between the two ends. From germline, CDR1 is KGHSH and CDR2 LQKENI. The CDR3 has 16 amino acids. The CDR3 here is CASSPSRAQINTEAFF. CDR3 DNA sequence: TGTGCCAGCTCACCTTCGCGGGCACAGATTAACACTGAAGCTTTCTTT.

The count of this clone is one. The rearrangement links TRBV7-9 to TRBJ2-6, with D unclear. Germline CDR1 reads SEHNR; CDR2 reads FQNEAQ (reference sequence). V shed 0 bases and J shed 2 bases, with 2 bases lying between them. This CDR3 is built from 14 residues. The CDR3 bases are TGTGCCAGCAGCTTAGCTACTGGGGCCAACGTCCTGACTTTC. Its translation: CASSLATGANVLTF.

The rearrangement uses TRBV5-4 and TRBJ2-3; D gene uncertain. CDR3 length: 14 amino acids. Trimming took off 1 base at V and 2 bases at J, with 8 bases between the two ends. Germline V CDR1 and CDR2: SGHNT, YYREEE (reference sequence). CDR3 in amino acids: CASSLKRATDTQYF. Written as DNA, the CDR3 is TGTGCCAGCAGCTTGAAGCGCGCCACAGATACGCAGTATTTT.

The chain is built from TRBV9 and TRBJ2-7; D possibly corresponds to TRBD1 (6 bases). There are 14 residues in the CDR3. Germline CDR1 reads SGDLS; CDR2 reads YYNGEE. Deletions cut 0 bases from V and 1 base from J, with 8 bases between. The chain's CDR3 is CASSVGDMSYEQYF. The DNA for the CDR3 is TGTGCCAGCAGCGTAGGGGACATGTCCTACGAGCAGTACTTC.

In this sample, this clone turned up a few times. J is TRBJ2-7 and V is TRBV7-2, with a weak D call TRBD1 (5 bases). The germline V gene has CDR1 SGHTA and CDR2 FQGNSA. This CDR3 comprises 15 residues. With 4 bases removed from V and 7 bases from J, the gap between germline ends came to 20 bases. In nucleotides, the CDR3 is TGTGCCAGCAGCTCACAGGTCATCGTCTCGAAAGAGCAGTACTTC. Its translation is CASSSQVIVSKEQYF.

The CDR3 reads CASSSGQNLYQETQYF. The CDR3 DNA follows: TGTGCCAGCAGCTCGGGACAGAACCTGTACCAAGAGACCCAGTACTTC. The gene calls are TRBV7-2 and TRBJ2-5; 7 positions agree with TRBD1. CDR3 length: 16 amino acids. The V gene's germline CDR1 is SGHTA and CDR2 FQGNSA. V lost 4 bases and J lost 0; bases outside the gene matches: 8.

The rearrangement uses TRBV19 and TRBJ2-3; tentative D call: TRBD2 (6 bases). The CDR3 has 16 residues. CDR1 LNHDA and CDR2 SQIVND come from the germline V gene (reference sequence). The ends were cut back, 5 bases at V and 4 bases at J, with 19 bases in the middle. The chain's CDR3 is CASSRTNSLGPDTQYF. CDR3 DNA sequence: TGTGCCAGTAGTCGGACTAATAGTCTTGGCCCAGATACGCAGTATTTT.

The rearrangement links TRBV6-5 to TRBJ1-1; D may be TRBD1 (5 bases). This CDR3 is 13 amino acids long. Germline lookup yields CDR1 MNHEY and CDR2 SVGAGI. The V end lost 5 bases, the J end lost 7 bases, and 14 bases lay between the germline ends. The CDR3 protein is CASSPSGLYEAFF. The CDR3 region has the DNA TGTGCCAGCAGTCCCTCAGGGCTATATGAAGCTTTCTTT.

V is TRBV4-2 and J is TRBJ1-6, with 11 bases that match TRBD1. CDR3 length: 16 amino acids. Germline V gives CDR1 LGHNA, CDR2 YNFKEQ. V lost 0 bases and J lost 10; bases outside the gene matches: 5. This chain's CDR3 is CASSQDPGTGGSPLHF. The CDR3 DNA follows: TGTGCCAGCAGCCAAGATCCCGGGACAGGGGGGTCACCCCTCCACTTT.

This clone was seen a few times. V usage is TRBV7-2 and J usage is TRBJ2-1; TRBD2 might be the D (6 bases). The CDR3 consists of 12 residues. Per germline, CDR1 SGHTA and CDR2 FQGNSA. The V end lost 3 bases, the J end lost 6 bases, and 6 bases lay between the germline ends. CDR3 sequence reads: CASSFGSNEQFF. The DNA of the CDR3 is TGTGCCAGCAGCTTCGGGAGCAATGAGCAGTTCTTC.

The chain carries TRBV21-1 and TRBJ1-6. TRBV21-1 is labeled a pseudogene. The CDR3 extends over 14 amino acids. This chain's CDR3 is CASSKQAGDSPLHF. CDR3 DNA sequence: TGTGCCAGCAGCAAACAGGCGGGGGATTCACCCCTCCACTTT.

The V gene is TRBV11-3, the J gene TRBJ2-7; no definite D call. Germline V gene data show CDR1 as SGHNT and CDR2 as YENEEA. The CDR3 sequence is 13 residues long. Trimming stripped 2 bases from V and 6 bases from J, with 11 bases between. The CDR3 DNA reads as TGTGCCAGCAGCTTATTCAGGAAAACCGAGCAGTACTTC. The encoded protein is CASSLFRKTEQYF.

This rearrangement joins TRBV5-1 to TRBJ2-5, with a tentative D call TRBD1 (5 bases). Germline CDR1 is SGHRS and CDR2 is YFSETQ. Deletions cut 6 bases from V and 5 bases from J, with 14 bases between. This CDR3 contains 13 residues. The CDR3 loop is CASMRQPGETQYF. CDR3 bases: TGCGCCAGCATGCGACAGCCCGGGGAGACCCAGTACTTC.

This chain links TRBV6-6 with TRBJ1-2, with D possibly TRBD1 on 6 matching bases. With 6 bases removed from V and 8 bases from J, the gap between germline ends came to 22 bases. Germline V gene sequence: CDR1 MNHNY, CDR2 SVGAGI (reference sequence). The CDR3 spans 15 residues. Here the CDR3 reads CASSPHPGTLRGYTF. The CDR3 region has the DNA TGTGCCAGCAGCCCCCATCCCGGGACATTGCGGGGCTACACCTTC.

This chain connects TRBV19 to TRBJ2-4; D not resolved. The V gene's germline CDR1 is LNHDA and CDR2 SQIVND (reference sequence). V lost 8 bases, J lost 0 bases, and 11 bases lay in between. This CDR3 spans 14 amino acids. DNA of the CDR3: TGTGCCAGTTCCGACACACTAGCCAAAAACATTCAGTACTTC. Protein sequence: CASSDTLAKNIQYF. Full variable domain (remainder filled in from reference TRBV19 and TRBJ2-4): DGGITQSPKYLFRKEGQNVTLSCEQNLNHDAMYWYRQDPGQGLRLIYYSQIVNDFQKGDIAEGYSVSREKKESFPLTVTSAQKNPTAFYLCASSDTLAKNIQYFGAGTRLSVL.

The chain employs TRBV6-5 and TRBJ2-3, with 8 bases lining up with TRBD2. Per germline, CDR1 MNHEY and CDR2 SVGAGI. CDR3 length equals 16 residues. V was pared by 0 bases and J by 4 bases, with 6 bases of the junction left unmatched. CDR3 sequence: CASSYSGLAASDTQYF. Written as DNA, the CDR3 is TGTGCCAGCAGTTACTCTGGACTAGCCGCCTCAGATACGCAGTATTTT.

CDR3 region: CASSRRETGELFF. CDR3 in DNA: TGTGCCAGCAGCCGGCGGGAGACCGGGGAGCTGTTTTTT. The chain uses TRBV6-5 and TRBJ2-2; 7 nucleotides match TRBD2. Trimming cost V 6 bases and J 5 bases; bases outside gene matches: 3. The CDR3 length is 13 residues. Looked up from germline, CDR1 is MNHEY and CDR2 is SVGAGI.

This clone was recorded once. The J gene is TRBJ2-1, the V gene TRBV5-4, with TRBD2 matching over 11 bases. The CDR3 covers 14 residues. CDR1 is SGHNT, CDR2 YYREEE, per germline (reference sequence). V shed 5 bases and J 6 bases; nucleotides not matched to a gene: 4. CDR3 sequence: CASSGTSGPNEQFF. The CDR3 nucleotides are TGTGCCAGCAGTGGGACTAGCGGTCCCAATGAGCAGTTCTTC.

This chain links TRBV15 with TRBJ1-5; 8 nucleotides align to TRBD1. The germline V gene encodes CDR1 LNHNV and CDR2 YYDKDF (reference sequence). V shed 4 bases, J shed 7 bases, and the junction held 12 bases outside the gene matches. The CDR3 is made up of 16 amino acids. The CDR3 region has the DNA TGTGCCACCAGCATTTACCGGACAGGGTCCAACCAGCCCCAGCATTTT. This encodes CATSIYRTGSNQPQHF.

In this sample, this clone turned up once. V and J are TRBV6-5 and TRBJ2-7, with 13 positions matching TRBD2. The V segment lost 7 bases and the J segment 5 bases; nucleotides outside the gene matches: 8. CDR3 length: 15 residues. Germline V gene data show CDR1 as MNHEY and CDR2 as SVGAGI. The CDR3 nucleotides read TGTGCCAGCACTTCCGGGACTAGCGGGGTGCACGAGCAGTACTTC. The encoded protein is CASTSGTSGVHEQYF.